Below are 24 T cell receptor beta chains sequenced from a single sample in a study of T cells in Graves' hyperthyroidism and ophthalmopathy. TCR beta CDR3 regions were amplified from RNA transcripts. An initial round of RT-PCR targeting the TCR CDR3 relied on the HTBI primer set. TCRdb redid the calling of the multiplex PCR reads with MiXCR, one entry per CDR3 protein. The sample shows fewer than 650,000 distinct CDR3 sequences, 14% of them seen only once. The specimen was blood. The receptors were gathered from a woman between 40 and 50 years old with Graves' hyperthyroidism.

The CDR3 bases are TGTGCCAGCAGCTTGGGGCGTAGGGTGGATGAGCAGTTCTTC. This codes for CASSLGRRVDEQFF. The V gene is TRBV5-6, the J gene TRBJ2-1; no reliable D call. The V end was cut by 0 bases, the J end by 8 bases, with 12 bases between. Per germline, CDR1 SGHDT and CDR2 YYEEEE. The CDR3 covers 14 residues.

The CDR3 loop reads CASSWADRNQPQHF. The CDR3 DNA reads TGTGCCAGCAGCTGGGCGGACCGAAATCAGCCCCAGCATTTT. The genes are TRBV5-5 and TRBJ1-5; D call uncertain. Trimming took 3 bases from V and 4 from J, leaving 11 bases between them. The CDR3 is 14 residues long. Germline lookup yields CDR1 SGHKS and CDR2 YYEKEE (reference sequence).

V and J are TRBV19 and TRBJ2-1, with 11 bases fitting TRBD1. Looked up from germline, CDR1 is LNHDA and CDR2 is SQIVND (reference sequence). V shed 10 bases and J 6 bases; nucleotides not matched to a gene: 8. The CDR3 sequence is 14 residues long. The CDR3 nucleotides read TGTGCCACGGGTCCGGGACAGGGGGTCAATGAGCAGTTCTTC. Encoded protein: CATGPGQGVNEQFF.

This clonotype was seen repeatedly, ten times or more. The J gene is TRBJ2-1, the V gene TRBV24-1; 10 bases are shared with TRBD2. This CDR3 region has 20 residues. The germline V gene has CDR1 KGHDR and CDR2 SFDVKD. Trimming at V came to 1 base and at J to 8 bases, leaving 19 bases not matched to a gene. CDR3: CATSDFGASGSRLGMDEQFF. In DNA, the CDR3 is TGTGCCACCAGTGATTTTGGGGCTAGCGGGAGCCGCTTGGGAATGGATGAGCAGTTCTTC.

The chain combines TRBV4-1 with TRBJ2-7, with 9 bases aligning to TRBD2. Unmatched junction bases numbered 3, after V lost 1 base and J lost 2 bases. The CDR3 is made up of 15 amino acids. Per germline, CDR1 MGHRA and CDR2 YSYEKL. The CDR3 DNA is TGCGCCAGCAGCCAAGGGTCTAGCGGGGCCTACGAGCAGTACTTC. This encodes CASSQGSSGAYEQYF.

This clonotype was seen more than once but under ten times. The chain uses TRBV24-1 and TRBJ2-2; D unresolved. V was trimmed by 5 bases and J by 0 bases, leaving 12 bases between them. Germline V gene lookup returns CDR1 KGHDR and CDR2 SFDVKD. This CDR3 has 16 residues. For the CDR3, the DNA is TGTGCCACCAGTGGATTCTGGCCTACGAACACCGGGGAGCTGTTTTTT. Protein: CATSGFWPTNTGELFF.

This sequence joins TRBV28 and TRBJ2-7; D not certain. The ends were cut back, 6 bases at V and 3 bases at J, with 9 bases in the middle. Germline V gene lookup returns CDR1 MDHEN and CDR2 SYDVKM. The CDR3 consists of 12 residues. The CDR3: CASSLTNYEQYF. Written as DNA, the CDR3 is TGTGCCAGCAGCTTGACAAACTACGAGCAGTACTTC.

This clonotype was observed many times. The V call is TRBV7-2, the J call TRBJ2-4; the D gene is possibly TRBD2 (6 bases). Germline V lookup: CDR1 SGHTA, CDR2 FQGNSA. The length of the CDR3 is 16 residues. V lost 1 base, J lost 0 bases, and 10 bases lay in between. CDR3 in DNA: TGTGCCAGCAGCTTAGTGGCGGGGATAGCCAAAAACATTCAGTACTTC. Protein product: CASSLVAGIAKNIQYF.

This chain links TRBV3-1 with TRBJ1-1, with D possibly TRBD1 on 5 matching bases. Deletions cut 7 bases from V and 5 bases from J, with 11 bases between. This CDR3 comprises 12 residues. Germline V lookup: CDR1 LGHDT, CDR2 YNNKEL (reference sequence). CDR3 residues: CASTVGGTEAFF. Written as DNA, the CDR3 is TGTGCCAGCACCGTGGGGGGGACTGAAGCTTTCTTT.

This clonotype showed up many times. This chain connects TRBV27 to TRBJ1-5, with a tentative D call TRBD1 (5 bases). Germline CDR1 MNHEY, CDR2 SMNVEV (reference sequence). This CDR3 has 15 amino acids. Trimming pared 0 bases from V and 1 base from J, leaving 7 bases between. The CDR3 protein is CASSLSAGSNQPQHF. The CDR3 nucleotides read TGTGCCAGCAGTTTATCGGCAGGGAGCAATCAGCCCCAGCATTTT.

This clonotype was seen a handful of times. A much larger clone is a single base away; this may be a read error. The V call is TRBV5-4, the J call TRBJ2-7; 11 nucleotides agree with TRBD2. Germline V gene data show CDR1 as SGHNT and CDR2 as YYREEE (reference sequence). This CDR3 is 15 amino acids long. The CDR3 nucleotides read TGTGCCAGCAGCTTGGCTAGCGGGAGGAACAACGAGCGGTACTTC. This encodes CASSLASGRNNERYF.

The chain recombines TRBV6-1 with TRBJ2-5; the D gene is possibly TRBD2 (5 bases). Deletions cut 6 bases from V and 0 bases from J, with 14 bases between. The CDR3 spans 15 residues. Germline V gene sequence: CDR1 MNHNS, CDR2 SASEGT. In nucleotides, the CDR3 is TGTGCCAGCAGAGAAAATAGCGCCAACCAAGAGACCCAGTACTTC. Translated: CASRENSANQETQYF.

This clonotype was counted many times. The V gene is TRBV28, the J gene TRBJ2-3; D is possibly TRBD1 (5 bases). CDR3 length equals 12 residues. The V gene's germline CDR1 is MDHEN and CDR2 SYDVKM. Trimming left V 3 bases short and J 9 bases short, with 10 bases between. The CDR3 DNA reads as TGTGCCAGCAGTTTCCCTCAGGGAACGCAGTATTTT. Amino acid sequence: CASSFPQGTQYF.

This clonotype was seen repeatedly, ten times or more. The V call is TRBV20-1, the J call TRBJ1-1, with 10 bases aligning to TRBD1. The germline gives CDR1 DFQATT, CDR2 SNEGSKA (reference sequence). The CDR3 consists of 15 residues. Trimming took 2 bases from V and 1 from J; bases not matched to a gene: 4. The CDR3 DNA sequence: TGCAGTGCTAGAAGACAGGGGGCAAAGAACACTGAAGCTTTCTTT. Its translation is CSARRQGAKNTEAFF.

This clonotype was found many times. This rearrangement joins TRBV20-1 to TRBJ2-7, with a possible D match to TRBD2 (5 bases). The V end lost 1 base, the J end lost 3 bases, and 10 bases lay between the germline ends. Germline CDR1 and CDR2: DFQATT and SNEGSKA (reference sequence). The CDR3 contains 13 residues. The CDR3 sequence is CSARGLGSYEQYF. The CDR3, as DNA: TGCAGTGCTAGAGGGTTGGGGAGCTACGAGCAGTACTTC.

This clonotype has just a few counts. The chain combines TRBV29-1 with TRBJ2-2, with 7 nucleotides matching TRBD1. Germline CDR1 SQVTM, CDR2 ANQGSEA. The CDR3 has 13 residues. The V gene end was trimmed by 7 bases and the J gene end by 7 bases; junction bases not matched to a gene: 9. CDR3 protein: CSALTGSVGELFF. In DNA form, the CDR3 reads TGCAGCGCACTGACAGGGTCGGTCGGGGAGCTGTTTTTT.

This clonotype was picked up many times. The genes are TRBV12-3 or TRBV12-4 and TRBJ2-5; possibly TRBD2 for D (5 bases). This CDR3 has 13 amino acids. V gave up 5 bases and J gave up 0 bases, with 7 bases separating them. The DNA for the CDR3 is TGTGCCAGCAGTCCGGACTACCAAGAGACCCAGTACTTC. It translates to CASSPDYQETQYF.

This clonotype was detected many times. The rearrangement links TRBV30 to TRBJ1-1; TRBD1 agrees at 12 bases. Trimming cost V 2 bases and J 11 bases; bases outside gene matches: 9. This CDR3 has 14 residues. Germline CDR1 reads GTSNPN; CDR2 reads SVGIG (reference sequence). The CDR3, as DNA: TGTGCCTGGAGTTTGCGGGACAGGGGGCGTCTGGCTTTCTTT. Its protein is CAWSLRDRGRLAFF.

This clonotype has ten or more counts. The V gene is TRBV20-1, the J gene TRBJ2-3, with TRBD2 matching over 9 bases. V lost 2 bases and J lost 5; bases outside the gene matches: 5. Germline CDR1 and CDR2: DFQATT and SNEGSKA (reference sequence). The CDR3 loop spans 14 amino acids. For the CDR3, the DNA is TGCAGTGCTAGAATAGCGGGAGCAGGAGATACGCAGTATTTT. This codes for CSARIAGAGDTQYF.

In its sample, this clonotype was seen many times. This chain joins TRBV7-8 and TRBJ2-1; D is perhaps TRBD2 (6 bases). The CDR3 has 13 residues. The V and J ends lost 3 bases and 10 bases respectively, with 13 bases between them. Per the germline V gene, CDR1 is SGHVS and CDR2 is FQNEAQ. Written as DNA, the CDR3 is TGTGCCAGCAGCTTTAGCGGCCAGGGCGAGCAGTTCTTC. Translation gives CASSFSGQGEQFF.

The CDR3 DNA follows: TGCGCCAGCAGCTTGGGAGTAGCGGTGAACACCGGGGAGCTGTTTTTT. This gives the protein CASSLGVAVNTGELFF. The chain is built from TRBV5-1 and TRBJ2-2, with a weak D call TRBD2 (6 bases). Trimming removed 0 bases at V and 1 base at J, with 10 bases between. The CDR3 has 16 residues. Germline lookup yields CDR1 SGHRS and CDR2 YFSETQ. Based on the CDR3 plus reference TRBV5-1 and TRBJ2-2, the full variable domain is KAGVTQTPRYLIKTRGQQVTLSCSPISGHRSVSWYQQTPGQGLQFLFEYFSETQRNKGNFPGRFSGRQFSNSRSEMNVSTLELGDSALYLCASSLGVAVNTGELFFGEGSRLTVL.

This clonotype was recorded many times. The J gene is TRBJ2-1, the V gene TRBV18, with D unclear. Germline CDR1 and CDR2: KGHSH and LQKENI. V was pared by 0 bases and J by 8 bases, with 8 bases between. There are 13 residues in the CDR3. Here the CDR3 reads CASSPPTRHEQFF. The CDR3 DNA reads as TGTGCCAGCTCACCACCTACAAGGCATGAGCAGTTCTTC.

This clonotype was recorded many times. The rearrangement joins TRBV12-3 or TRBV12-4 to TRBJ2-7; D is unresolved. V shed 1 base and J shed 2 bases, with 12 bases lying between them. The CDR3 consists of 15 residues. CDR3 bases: TGTGCCAGCAGTTTAGGGCAGAATCGCCCCTACGAGCAGTACTTC. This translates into CASSLGQNRPYEQYF.

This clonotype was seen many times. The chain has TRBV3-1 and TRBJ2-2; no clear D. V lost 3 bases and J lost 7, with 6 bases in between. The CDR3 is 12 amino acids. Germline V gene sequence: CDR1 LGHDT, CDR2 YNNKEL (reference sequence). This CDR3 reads CASSHESGELFF. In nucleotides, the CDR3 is TGTGCCAGCAGCCATGAAAGCGGGGAGCTGTTTTTT.